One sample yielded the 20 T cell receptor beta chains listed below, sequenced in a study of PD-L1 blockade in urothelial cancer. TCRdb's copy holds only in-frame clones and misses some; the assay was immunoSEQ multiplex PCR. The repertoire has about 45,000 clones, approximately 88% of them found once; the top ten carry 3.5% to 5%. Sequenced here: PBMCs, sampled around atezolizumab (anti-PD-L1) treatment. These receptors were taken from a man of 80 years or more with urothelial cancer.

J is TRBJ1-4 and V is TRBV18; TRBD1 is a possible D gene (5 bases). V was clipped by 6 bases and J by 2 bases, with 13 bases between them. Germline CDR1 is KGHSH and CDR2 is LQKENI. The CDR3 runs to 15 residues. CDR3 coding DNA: TGTGCCAGCTCCCTCAACAGGAATACTAATGAAAAACTGTTTTTT. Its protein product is CASSLNRNTNEKLFF.

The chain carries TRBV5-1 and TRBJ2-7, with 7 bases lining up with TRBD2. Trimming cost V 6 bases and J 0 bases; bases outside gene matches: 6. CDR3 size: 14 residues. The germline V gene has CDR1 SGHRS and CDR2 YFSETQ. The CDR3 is CASTGGGSSYEQYF. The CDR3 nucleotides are TGCGCCAGCACTGGCGGCGGGAGCTCCTACGAGCAGTACTTC.

CDR3 DNA: TGTGCCAGCAGTTTCGCAATATTGGGGGCTGACTATGGCTACACCTTC. The encoded protein is CASSFAILGADYGYTF. The J gene is TRBJ1-2, the V gene TRBV28, with D tentatively TRBD1 (6 bases). Germline V gene data show CDR1 as MDHEN and CDR2 as SYDVKM. V gave up 3 bases and J gave up 3 bases, with 17 bases separating them. This CDR3 comprises 16 residues.

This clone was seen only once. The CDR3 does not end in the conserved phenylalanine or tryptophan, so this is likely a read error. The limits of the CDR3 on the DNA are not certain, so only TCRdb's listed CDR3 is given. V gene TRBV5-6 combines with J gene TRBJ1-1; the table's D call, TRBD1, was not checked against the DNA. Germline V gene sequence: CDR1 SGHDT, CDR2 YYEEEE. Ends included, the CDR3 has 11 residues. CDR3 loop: CASSFGQNNLV.

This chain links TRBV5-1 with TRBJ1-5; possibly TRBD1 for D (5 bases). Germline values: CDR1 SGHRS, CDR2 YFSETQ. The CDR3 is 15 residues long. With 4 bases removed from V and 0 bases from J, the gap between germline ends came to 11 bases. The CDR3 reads CASSAEGSSNQPQHF. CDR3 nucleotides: TGCGCCAGCAGCGCGGAGGGGTCTAGCAATCAGCCCCAGCATTTT. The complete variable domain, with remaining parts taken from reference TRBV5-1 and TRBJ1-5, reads KAGVTQTPRYLIKTRGQQVTLSCSPISGHRSVSWYQQTPGQGLQFLFEYFSETQRNKGNFPGRFSGRQFSNSRSEMNVSTLELGDSALYLCASSAEGSSNQPQHFGDGTRLSIL.

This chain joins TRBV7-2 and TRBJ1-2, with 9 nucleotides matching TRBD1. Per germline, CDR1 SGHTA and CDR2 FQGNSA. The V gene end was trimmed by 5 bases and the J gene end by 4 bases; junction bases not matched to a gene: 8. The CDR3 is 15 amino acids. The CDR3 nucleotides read TGTGCCAGCAGCCCCCAACAGGGGGCGGGCTATGGCTACACCTTC. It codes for CASSPQQGAGYGYTF.

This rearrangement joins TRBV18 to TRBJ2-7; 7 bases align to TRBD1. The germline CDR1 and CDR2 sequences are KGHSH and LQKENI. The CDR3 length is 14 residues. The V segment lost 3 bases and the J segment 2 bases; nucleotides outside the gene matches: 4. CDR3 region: CASSPSQGAYEQYF. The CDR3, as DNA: TGTGCCAGCTCACCGTCCCAGGGGGCCTACGAGCAGTACTTC.

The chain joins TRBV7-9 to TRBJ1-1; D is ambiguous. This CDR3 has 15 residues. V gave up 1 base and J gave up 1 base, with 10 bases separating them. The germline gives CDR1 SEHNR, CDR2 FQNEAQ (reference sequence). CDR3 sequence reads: CASSLVNGENTEAFF. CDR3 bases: TGTGCCAGCAGCTTAGTAAACGGTGAGAACACTGAAGCTTTCTTT.

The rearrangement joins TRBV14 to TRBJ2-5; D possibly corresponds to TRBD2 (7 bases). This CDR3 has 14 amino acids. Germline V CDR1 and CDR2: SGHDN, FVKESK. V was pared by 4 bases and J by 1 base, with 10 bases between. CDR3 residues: CASSLRGGQETQYF. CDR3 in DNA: TGTGCCAGCAGCCTTAGGGGGGGCCAAGAGACCCAGTACTTC. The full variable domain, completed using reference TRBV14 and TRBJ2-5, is EAGVTQFPSHSVIEKGQTVTLRCDPISGHDNLYWYRRVMGKEIKFLLHFVKESKQDESGMPNNRFLAERTGGTYSTLKVQPAELEDSGVYFCASSLRGGQETQYFGPGTRLLVL.

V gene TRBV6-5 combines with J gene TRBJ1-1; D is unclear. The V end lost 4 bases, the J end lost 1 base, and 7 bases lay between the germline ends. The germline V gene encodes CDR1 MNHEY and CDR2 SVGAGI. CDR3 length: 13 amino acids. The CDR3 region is CASSWAQNTEAFF. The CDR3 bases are TGTGCCAGCAGTTGGGCACAGAACACTGAAGCTTTCTTT.

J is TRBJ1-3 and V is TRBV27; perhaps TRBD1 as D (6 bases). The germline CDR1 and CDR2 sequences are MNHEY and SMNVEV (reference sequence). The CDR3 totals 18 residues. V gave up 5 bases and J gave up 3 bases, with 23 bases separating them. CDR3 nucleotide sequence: TGTGCCAGCAGTCCCCAGAGCCAACAGGGTACCGGTGGAAACACCATATATTTT. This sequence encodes CASSPQSQQGTGGNTIYF.

CDR3 region: CASSPDRGGPRGYTF. CDR3 bases: TGTGCCAGCTCACCAGATCGGGGGGGGCCGCGTGGCTACACCTTC. The chain couples TRBV18 to TRBJ1-2; D might be TRBD1 (6 bases). CDR1 and CDR2 from the germline V gene are KGHSH and LQKENI. Trimming stripped 2 bases from V and 7 bases from J, with 17 bases between. This CDR3 is built from 15 residues.

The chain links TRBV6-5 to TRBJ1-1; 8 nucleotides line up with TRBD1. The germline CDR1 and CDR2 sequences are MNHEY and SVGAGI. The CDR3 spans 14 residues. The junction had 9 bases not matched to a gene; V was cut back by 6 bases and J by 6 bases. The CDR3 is CASRGTGGVSEAFF. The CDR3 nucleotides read TGTGCCAGCAGGGGTACAGGGGGTGTTTCTGAAGCTTTCTTT.

The CDR3 loop reads CASSLTGREGDTQYF. Here the CDR3 DNA reads TGCGCCAGCAGCTTGACGGGCCGGGAGGGAGATACGCAGTATTTT. The chain couples TRBV5-1 to TRBJ2-3, with 8 bases identical to TRBD2. V lost 1 base and J lost 5; bases outside the gene matches: 6. This CDR3 contains 15 residues. Germline CDR1 is SGHRS and CDR2 is YFSETQ.

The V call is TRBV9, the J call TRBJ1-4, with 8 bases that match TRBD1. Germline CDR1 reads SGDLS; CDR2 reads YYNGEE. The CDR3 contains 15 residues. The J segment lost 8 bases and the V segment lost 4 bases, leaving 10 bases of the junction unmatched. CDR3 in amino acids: CASSPKQGVAEKLFF. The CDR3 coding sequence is TGTGCCAGCAGCCCTAAACAGGGGGTAGCGGAAAAACTGTTTTTT.

The chain's CDR3 is CATSKGGGLYSYNEQFF. The CDR3, as DNA: TGTGCCACCAGCAAAGGGGGGGGACTCTACTCCTACAATGAGCAGTTCTTC. The chain combines TRBV15 with TRBJ2-1; possibly TRBD2 for D (7 bases). CDR3 length equals 17 residues. The germline CDR1 and CDR2 sequences are LNHNV and YYDKDF (reference sequence). V was clipped by 4 bases and J by 0 bases, with 16 bases between them.

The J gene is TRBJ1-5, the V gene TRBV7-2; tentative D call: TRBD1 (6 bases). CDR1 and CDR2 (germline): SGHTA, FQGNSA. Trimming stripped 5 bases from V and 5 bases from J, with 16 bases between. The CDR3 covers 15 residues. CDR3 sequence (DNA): TGTGCCAGCAGCCCCCTAGGGAGGGGGGATCAGCCCCAGCATTTT. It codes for CASSPLGRGDQPQHF.

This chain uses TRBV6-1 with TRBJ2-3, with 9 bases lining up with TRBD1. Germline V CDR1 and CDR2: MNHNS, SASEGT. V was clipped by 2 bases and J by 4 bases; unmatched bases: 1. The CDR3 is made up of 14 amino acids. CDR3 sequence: CASSERDRADTQYF. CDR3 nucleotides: TGTGCCAGCAGTGAAAGGGACAGGGCAGATACGCAGTATTTT.

In DNA, the CDR3 is TGTGCCAGCAGTTCCGGACAGGGCAGCGGCTACACCTTC. Protein product: CASSSGQGSGYTF. This chain joins TRBV28 and TRBJ1-2; TRBD1 matches at 8 bases. V was clipped by 4 bases and J by 8 bases; unmatched bases: 6. Germline CDR1 MDHEN, CDR2 SYDVKM. The CDR3 sequence is 13 residues long.

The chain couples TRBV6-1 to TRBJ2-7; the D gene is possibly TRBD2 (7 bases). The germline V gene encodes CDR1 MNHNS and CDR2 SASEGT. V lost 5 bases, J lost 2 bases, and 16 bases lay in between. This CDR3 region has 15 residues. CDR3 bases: TGTGCCAGCAGTCTAGAGGGGGAGGGGACCTACGAGCAGTACTTC. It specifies CASSLEGEGTYEQYF.